This TCR beta chain is from a study of T cell responses to AZD1222 COVID-19 vaccine. Study outcomes and limitations: Among vaccine-associated CD4 TCRs, coverage spanned spike, with dominance at 160-218 and 743-854. Sampling captured repertoires only after the peak T cell response.

Per germline, CDR1 SGHRS and CDR2 YFSETQ. The V segment lost 2 bases and the J segment 7 bases; nucleotides outside the gene matches: 11. This CDR3 contains 17 residues. Profiled with immunoSEQ multiplex PCR; TCRdb holds only in-frame clones, not every one. The table has over 150,000 clones, approximately 90% seen once; the top ten hold roughly 3.5%. Details on this clone: The antigen remains unidentified.

Recipients boosted at about 4 weeks or about 12 weeks are pooled. This sample comprised peripheral blood, obtained 28 days after the second AZD1222 dose. The receptor was derived from an adult who received the AZD1222 COVID-19 vaccine. This sequence joins TRBV5-1 and TRBJ2-1; TRBD2 aligns across 11 bases. The CDR3 here is CASSLLAGDWVGNEQFF. Written as DNA, the CDR3 is TGCGCCAGCAGCTTACTAGCGGGAGACTGGGTAGGAAATGAGCAGTTCTTC.